The source of this T cell receptor beta chain is a study of blood T cells in healthy people across ages. With respect to this clonotype: Its antigen remains unidentified.

The study's findings and limits: A greater number of naive CD4+ cells and higher diversity distinguished long-lived donors from aged donors.

The individuals who served as donors were healthy Caucasians living in Russia, aged roughly 6 to 90. Per sample, extraction of total RNA gave at least 5.5 micrograms in every case. Combining a sample-barcoded 5' primer with a J-beta primer mix, a second PCR ran for roughly 7 to 12 cycles. MiXCR was run by TCRdb on the 5' RACE reads, yielding one entry per CDR3 protein. Of around 1.5 million distinct CDR3 sequences listed, almost 35% were seen once; the top ten hold around 11%. V was clipped by 0 bases and J by 2 bases, with 11 bases between them. The CDR3 has 15 amino acids. Germline V gene data show CDR1 as SGHRS and CDR2 as YFSETQ.

The sample consisted of blood. The rearrangement links TRBV5-1 to TRBJ1-2; D perhaps matches TRBD1 (5 bases). The sequence derives from a woman aged 30 to 39 in good health. CDR3 region: CASSLEARENYGYTF. The CDR3 region has the DNA TGCGCCAGCAGCTTGGAGGCCAGGGAAAACTATGGCTACACCTTC.